The clone carrying this T cell receptor (beta chain) was detected many times. The antigen is not known. Time point noted: healthy volunteer bleed at 6 weeks. Total RNA was isolated from whole blood that had not been fractionated. The sample belongs to a study of human T cells and chemical hapten exposure. Study results and caveats: Sensitization with DPC brought no change to TCRs above 1 in 1000 in frequency.

Trimming stripped 0 bases from V and 6 bases from J, with 14 bases between. The CDR3 has 15 residues. Within the library, unique molecular identifiers were attached to each individual cDNA molecule. Per the authors' pipeline: The number of TCRs in each sample had a median of about 96,000 and spanned roughly 23,224 to 750,000. One entry per CDR3 protein results from TCRdb running MiXCR on the RACE reads. It is TCRdb's table, rather than the study itself, that gives the V and J calls and clone size. The sample carries 50,000 to 70,000 distinct CDR3 sequences, around 6.3% recorded once. The sample consisted of whole blood. The receptor's source is a female donor in good health. Some clones in this sample may be carry-over from other donors' samples. The V and J genes are TRBV12-3 or TRBV12-4 and TRBJ1-2, with D uncertain. The chain's CDR3 is CASSLAGMEVHGYTF. The CDR3 DNA follows: TGTGCCAGCAGTTTAGCGGGCATGGAGGTTCATGGCTACACCTTC.